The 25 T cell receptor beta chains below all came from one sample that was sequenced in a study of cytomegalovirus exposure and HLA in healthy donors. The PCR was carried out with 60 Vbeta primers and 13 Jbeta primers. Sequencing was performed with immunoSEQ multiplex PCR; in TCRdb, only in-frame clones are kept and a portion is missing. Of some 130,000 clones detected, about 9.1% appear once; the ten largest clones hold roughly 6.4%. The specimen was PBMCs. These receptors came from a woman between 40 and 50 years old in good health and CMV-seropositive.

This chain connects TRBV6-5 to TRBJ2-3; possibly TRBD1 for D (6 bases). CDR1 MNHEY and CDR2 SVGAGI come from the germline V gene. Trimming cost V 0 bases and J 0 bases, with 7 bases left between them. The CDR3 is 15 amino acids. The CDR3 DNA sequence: TGTGCCAGCAGTTACTCGGGGGCCAGCACAGATACGCAGTATTTT. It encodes CASSYSGASTDTQYF.

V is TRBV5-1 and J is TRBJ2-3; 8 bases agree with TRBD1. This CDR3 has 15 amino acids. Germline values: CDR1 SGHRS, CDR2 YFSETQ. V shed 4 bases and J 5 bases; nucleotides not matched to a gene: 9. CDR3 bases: TGCGCCAGCAGCGAAGGACAGGGCTTCGGAGATACGCAGTATTTT. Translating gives CASSEGQGFGDTQYF.

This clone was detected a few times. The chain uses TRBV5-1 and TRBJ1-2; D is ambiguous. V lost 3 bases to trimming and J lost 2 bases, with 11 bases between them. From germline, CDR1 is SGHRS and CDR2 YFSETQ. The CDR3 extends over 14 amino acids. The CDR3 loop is CASSSFDLNYGYTF. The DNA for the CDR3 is TGCGCCAGCAGCTCTTTCGATCTAAACTATGGCTACACCTTC.

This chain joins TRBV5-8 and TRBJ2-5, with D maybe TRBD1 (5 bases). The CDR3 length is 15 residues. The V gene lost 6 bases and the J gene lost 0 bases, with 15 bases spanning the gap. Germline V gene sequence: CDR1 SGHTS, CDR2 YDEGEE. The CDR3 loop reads CASNSGHMYQETQYF. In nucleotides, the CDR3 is TGTGCCAGCAACAGTGGACATATGTACCAAGAGACCCAGTACTTC.

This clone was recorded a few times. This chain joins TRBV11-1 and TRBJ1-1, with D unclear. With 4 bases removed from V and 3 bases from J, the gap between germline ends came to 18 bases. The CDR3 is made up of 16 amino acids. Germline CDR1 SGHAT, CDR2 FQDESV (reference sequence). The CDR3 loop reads CASSSHWDRRDTEAFF. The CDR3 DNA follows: TGTGCCAGCAGCTCCCACTGGGATAGGCGGGACACTGAAGCTTTCTTT. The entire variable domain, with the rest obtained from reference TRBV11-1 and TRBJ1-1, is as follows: EAEVAQSPRYKITEKSQAVAFWCDPISGHATLYWYRQILGQGPELLVQFQDESVVDDSQLPKDRFSAERLKGVDSTLKIQPAELGDSAMYLCASSSHWDRRDTEAFFGQGTRLTVV.

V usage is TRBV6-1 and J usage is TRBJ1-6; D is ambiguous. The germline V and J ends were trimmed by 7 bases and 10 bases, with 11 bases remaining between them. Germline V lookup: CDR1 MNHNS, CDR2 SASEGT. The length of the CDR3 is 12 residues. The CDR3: CASTSSLSPLHF. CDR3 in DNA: TGTGCCAGCACGTCAAGCCTCTCACCCCTCCACTTT.

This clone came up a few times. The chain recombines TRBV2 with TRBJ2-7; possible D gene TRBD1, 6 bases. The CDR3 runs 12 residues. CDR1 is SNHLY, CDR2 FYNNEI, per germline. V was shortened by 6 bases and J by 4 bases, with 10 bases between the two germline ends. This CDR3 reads CASSRDRYEQYF. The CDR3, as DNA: TGTGCCAGCAGCCGAGACAGGTACGAGCAGTACTTC. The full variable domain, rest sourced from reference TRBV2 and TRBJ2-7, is EPEVTQTPSHQVTQMGQEVILRCVPISNHLYFYWYRQILGQKVEFLVSFYNNEISEKSEIFDDQFSVERPDGSNFTLKIRSTKLEDSAMYFCASSRDRYEQYFGPGTRLTVT.

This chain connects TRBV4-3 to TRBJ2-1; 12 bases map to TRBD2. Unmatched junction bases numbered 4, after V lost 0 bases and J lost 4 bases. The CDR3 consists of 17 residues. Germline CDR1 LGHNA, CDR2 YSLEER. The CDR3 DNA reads TGCGCCAGCAGCCAAGACCAAACTAGCGGGGGGTACAATGAGCAGTTCTTC. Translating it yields CASSQDQTSGGYNEQFF.

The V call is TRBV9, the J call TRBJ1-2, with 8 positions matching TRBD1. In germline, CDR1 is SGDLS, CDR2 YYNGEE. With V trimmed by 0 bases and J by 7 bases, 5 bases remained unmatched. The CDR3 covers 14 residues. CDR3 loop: CASSVGTGNPGYTF. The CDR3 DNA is TGTGCCAGCAGCGTAGGGACAGGGAATCCTGGCTACACCTTC.

CDR3 loop: CASSVAGDGYEQYF. The DNA of the CDR3 is TGTGCCAGCAGCGTAGCGGGGGACGGCTACGAGCAGTACTTC. V and J are TRBV9 and TRBJ2-7; D possibly corresponds to TRBD2 (6 bases). The CDR3 has 14 amino acids. Germline V lookup: CDR1 SGDLS, CDR2 YYNGEE. V lost 0 bases, J lost 3 bases, and 10 bases lay in between.

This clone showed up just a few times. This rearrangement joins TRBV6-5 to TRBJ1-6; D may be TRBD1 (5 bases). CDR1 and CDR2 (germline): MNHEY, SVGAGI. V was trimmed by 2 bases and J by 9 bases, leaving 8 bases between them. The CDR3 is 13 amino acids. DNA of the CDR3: TGTGCCAGCAGTTACGAAGACAGTTCACCCCTCCACTTT. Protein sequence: CASSYEDSSPLHF.

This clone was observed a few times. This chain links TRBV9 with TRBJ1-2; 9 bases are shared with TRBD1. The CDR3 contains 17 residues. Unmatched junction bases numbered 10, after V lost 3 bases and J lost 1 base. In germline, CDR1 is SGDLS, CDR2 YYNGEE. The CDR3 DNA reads TGTGCCAGCAGCGACAATCCGGGACAGGGTCTTAACTATGGCTACACCTTC. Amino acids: CASSDNPGQGLNYGYTF. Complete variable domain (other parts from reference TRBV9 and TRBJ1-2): DSGVTQTPKHLITATGQRVTLRCSPRSGDLSVYWYQQSLDQGLQFLIQYYNGEERAKGNILERFSAQQFPDLHSELNLSSLELGDSALYFCASSDNPGQGLNYGYTFGSGTRLTVV.

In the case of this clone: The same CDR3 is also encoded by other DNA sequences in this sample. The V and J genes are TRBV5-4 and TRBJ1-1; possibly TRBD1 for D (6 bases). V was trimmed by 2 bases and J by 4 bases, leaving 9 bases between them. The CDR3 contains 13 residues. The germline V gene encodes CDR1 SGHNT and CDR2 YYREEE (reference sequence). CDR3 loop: CASSLSRGTEAFF. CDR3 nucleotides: TGTGCCAGCAGCTTATCCAGGGGCACTGAAGCTTTCTTT.

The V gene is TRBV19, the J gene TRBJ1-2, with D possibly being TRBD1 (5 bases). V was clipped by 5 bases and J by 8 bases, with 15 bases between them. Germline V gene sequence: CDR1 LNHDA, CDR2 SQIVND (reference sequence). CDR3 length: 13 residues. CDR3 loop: CASSGLGRGGYTF. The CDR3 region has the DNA TGTGCCAGTAGTGGCCTAGGGAGGGGCGGCTACACCTTC.

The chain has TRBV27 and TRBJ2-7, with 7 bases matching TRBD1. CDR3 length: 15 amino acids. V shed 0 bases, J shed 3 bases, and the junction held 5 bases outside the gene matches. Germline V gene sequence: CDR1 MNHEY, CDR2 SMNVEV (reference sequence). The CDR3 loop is CASSLSPGQIYEQYF. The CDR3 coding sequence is TGTGCCAGCAGTTTATCGCCGGGACAGATCTACGAGCAGTACTTC.

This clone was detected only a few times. DNA of the CDR3: TGTGCCAGCAGCCCCCGGGACACCTTTAGACCAGATACGCAGTATTTT. It specifies CASSPRDTFRPDTQYF. This rearrangement joins TRBV7-2 to TRBJ2-3, with a possible D match to TRBD1 (6 bases). This CDR3 contains 16 residues. V shed 5 bases and J shed 4 bases, with 19 bases lying between them. Germline V gives CDR1 SGHTA, CDR2 FQGNSA.

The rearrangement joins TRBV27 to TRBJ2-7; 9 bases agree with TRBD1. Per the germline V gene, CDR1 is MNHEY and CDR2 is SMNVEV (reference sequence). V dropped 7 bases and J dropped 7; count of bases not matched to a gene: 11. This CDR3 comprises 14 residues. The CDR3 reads CASTPLQGAREQYF. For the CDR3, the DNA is TGTGCCAGCACCCCTCTACAGGGGGCGCGAGAGCAGTACTTC.

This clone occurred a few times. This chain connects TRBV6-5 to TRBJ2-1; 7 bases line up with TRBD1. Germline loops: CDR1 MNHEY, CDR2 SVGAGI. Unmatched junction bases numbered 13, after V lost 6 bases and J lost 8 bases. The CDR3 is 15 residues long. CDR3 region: CASRDTGAPFDEQFF. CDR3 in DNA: TGTGCCAGCAGGGATACAGGGGCCCCGTTCGATGAGCAGTTCTTC.

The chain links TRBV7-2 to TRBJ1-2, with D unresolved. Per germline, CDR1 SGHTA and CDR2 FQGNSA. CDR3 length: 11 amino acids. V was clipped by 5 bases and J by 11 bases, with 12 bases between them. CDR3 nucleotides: TGTGCCAGCAGCCCCGAGGCAGCTTACACCTTC. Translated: CASSPEAAYTF.

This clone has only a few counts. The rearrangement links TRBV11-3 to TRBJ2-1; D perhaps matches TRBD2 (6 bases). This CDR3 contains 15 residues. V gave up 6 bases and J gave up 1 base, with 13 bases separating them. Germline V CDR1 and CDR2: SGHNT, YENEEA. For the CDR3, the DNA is TGTGCCAGCAGTCCTCCGGGGAGGTCCTACAATGAGCAGTTCTTC. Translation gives CASSPPGRSYNEQFF. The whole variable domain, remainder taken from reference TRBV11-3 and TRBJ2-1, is EAGVVQSPRYKIIEKKQPVAFWCNPISGHNTLYWYLQNLGQGPELLIRYENEEAVDDSQLPKDRFSAERLKGVDSTLKIQPAELGDSAVYLCASSPPGRSYNEQFFGPGTRLTVL.

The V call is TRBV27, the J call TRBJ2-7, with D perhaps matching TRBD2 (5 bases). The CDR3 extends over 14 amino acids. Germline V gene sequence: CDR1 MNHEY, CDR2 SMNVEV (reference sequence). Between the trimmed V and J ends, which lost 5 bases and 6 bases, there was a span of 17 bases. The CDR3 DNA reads TGTGCCAGCAGTCTAACTGAGATCGCGGGCGAGCAGTACTTC. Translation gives CASSLTEIAGEQYF.

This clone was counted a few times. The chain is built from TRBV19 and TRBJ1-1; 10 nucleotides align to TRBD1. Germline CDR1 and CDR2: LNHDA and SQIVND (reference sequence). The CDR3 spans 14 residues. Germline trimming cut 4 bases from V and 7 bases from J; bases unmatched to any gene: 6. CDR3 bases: TGTGCCAGTAGTAGTGGGACAGGGGAGGGTGAAGCTTTCTTT. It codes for CASSSGTGEGEAFF.

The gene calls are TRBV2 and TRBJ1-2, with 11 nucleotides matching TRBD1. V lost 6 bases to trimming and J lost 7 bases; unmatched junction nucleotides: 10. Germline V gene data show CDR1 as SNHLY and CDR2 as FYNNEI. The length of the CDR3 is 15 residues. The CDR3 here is CASSPRTGGQGGYTF. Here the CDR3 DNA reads TGTGCCAGCAGCCCTAGGACAGGGGGCCAGGGTGGCTACACCTTC.

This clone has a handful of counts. This CDR3 is CASSQAIGNTIYF. The CDR3 nucleotides are TGTGCCAGCAGCCAGGCCATCGGAAACACCATATATTTT. The chain has TRBV14 and TRBJ1-3; D uncertain. Trimming cost V 3 bases and J 4 bases, with 7 bases left between them. The CDR3 loop spans 13 amino acids. Per the germline V gene, CDR1 is SGHDN and CDR2 is FVKESK. Full variable domain (rest looked up from reference TRBV14 and TRBJ1-3): EAGVTQFPSHSVIEKGQTVTLRCDPISGHDNLYWYRRVMGKEIKFLLHFVKESKQDESGMPNNRFLAERTGGTYSTLKVQPAELEDSGVYFCASSQAIGNTIYFGEGSWLTVV.

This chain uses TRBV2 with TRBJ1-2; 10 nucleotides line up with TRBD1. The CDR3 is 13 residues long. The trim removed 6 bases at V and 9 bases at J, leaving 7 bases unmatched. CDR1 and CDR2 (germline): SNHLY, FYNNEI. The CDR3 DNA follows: TGTGCCAGCAGCGTCGACAGGGGGCAGAGCTACACCTTC. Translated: CASSVDRGQSYTF.